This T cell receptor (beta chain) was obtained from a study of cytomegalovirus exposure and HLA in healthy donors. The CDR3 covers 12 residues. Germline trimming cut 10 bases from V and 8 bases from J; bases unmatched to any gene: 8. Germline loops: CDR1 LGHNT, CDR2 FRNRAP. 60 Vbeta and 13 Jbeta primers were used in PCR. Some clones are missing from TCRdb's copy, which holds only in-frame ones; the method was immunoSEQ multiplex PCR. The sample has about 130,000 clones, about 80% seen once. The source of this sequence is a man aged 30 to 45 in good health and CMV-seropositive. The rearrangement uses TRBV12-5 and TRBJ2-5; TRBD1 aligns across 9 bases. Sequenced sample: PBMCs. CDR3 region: CATTGGSGTQYF. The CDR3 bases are TGTGCTACCACAGGGGGCTCGGGTACCCAGTACTTC.